The next 28 T cell receptor beta chains were all read from a single sample in a study of shared T cell receptors in the human thymus. Sequencing was performed with immunoSEQ multiplex PCR; in TCRdb, only in-frame clones are kept and a portion is missing. Here the sample spans some 660,000 clones, around 87% being singletons. This sample was also put to use in a study of human thymus T cells.

Specimen: thymocytes. These receptors were taken from a boy less than two years old with a congenital heart defect.

The chain employs TRBV7-2 and TRBJ2-7, with 8 bases lining up with TRBD1. Germline V gene sequence: CDR1 SGHTA, CDR2 FQGNSA. Trimming removed 2 bases from V and 0 bases from J; junction bases left unmatched: 6. The CDR3 runs to 16 residues. CDR3: CASSLKSGQGSYEQYF. CDR3 nucleotide sequence: TGTGCCAGCAGCTTAAAATCCGGACAGGGCTCCTACGAGCAGTACTTC.

The chain uses TRBV10-1 and TRBJ2-7; D is possibly TRBD1 (6 bases). V was shortened by 6 bases and J by 4 bases, with 16 bases between the two germline ends. CDR3 size: 14 residues. CDR1 and CDR2 from the germline V gene are WNHNN and SYGVQD (reference sequence). The CDR3 nucleotides read TGCGCCAGCAGCCGGGGACATAGTGCATACGAGCAGTACTTC. As protein: CASSRGHSAYEQYF.

This clone was recorded once. The V call is TRBV5-1, the J call TRBJ2-3, with D possibly matching TRBD1 (6 bases). Trimming cost V 4 bases and J 0 bases, with 15 bases left between them. The CDR3 runs to 16 residues. Germline CDR1 reads SGHRS; CDR2 reads YFSETQ. The CDR3 loop is CASSPDSSESTDTQYF. The CDR3 nucleotides read TGCGCCAGCAGCCCGGACAGCTCGGAAAGCACAGATACGCAGTATTTT.

The rearrangement uses TRBV25-1 and TRBJ2-7, with D possibly matching TRBD1 (6 bases). CDR1 and CDR2 from the germline V gene are MGHDK and SYGVNS. The CDR3 loop spans 13 amino acids. The V end lost 5 bases, the J end lost 0 bases, and 8 bases lay between the germline ends. The chain's CDR3 is CASSTGISYEQYF. The DNA of the CDR3 is TGTGCCAGCAGTACAGGGATCTCCTACGAGCAGTACTTC.

The chain recombines TRBV6-5 with TRBJ2-1; 11 nucleotides match TRBD2. Germline values: CDR1 MNHEY, CDR2 SVGAGI. The V segment lost 5 bases and the J segment 5 bases; nucleotides outside the gene matches: 5. The CDR3 runs to 15 residues. The CDR3: CASSAPTSGDNEQFF. The CDR3 nucleotides read TGTGCCAGCAGTGCTCCGACTAGCGGGGACAATGAGCAGTTCTTC.

This chain links TRBV10-3 with TRBJ1-5, with D perhaps TRBD1 (6 bases). V lost 5 bases and J 0 bases, leaving 20 bases between the germline ends. CDR1 and CDR2 (germline): ENHRY, SYGVKD. This CDR3 is built from 18 residues. CDR3 protein: CAISPGTHKENSNQPQHF. The CDR3, as DNA: TGTGCCATCAGTCCTGGGACACACAAAGAGAATAGCAATCAGCCCCAGCATTTT.

This chain joins TRBV4-3 and TRBJ1-3; 8 bases are a match to TRBD1. Per the germline V gene, CDR1 is LGHNA and CDR2 is YSLEER. The CDR3 consists of 16 residues. V shed 1 base, J shed 4 bases, and the junction held 6 bases outside the gene matches. The CDR3 region is CASSQVETGVGNTIYF. The DNA of the CDR3 is TGCGCCAGCAGCCAAGTTGAGACAGGGGTCGGAAACACCATATATTTT.

The rearrangement links TRBV14 to TRBJ1-1, with D tentatively TRBD1 (6 bases). The V and J ends lost 0 bases and 4 bases respectively, with 21 bases between them. The CDR3 contains 18 residues. In germline, CDR1 is SGHDN, CDR2 FVKESK. This chain's CDR3 is CASSQDGASGVNATEAFF. The CDR3 DNA reads TGTGCCAGCAGCCAAGATGGCGCGTCAGGGGTTAATGCCACTGAAGCTTTCTTT.

This clone was counted a single time. The chain links TRBV28 to TRBJ2-5; D is ambiguous. V lost 3 bases, J lost 1 base, and 9 bases lay in between. This CDR3 spans 14 amino acids. CDR1 is MDHEN and CDR2 is SYDVKM in the germline V gene. In nucleotides, the CDR3 is TGTGCCAGCAGTTTCCAGCAGGCCCAAGAGACCCAGTACTTC. Its protein is CASSFQQAQETQYF.

V usage is TRBV5-1 and J usage is TRBJ2-7; 12 bases fit TRBD1. The V segment lost 3 bases and the J segment 4 bases; nucleotides outside the gene matches: 5. Per the germline V gene, CDR1 is SGHRS and CDR2 is YFSETQ. The CDR3 is 15 residues long. As DNA, the CDR3 is TGCGCCAGCAGCTGGGGGGACAGGGGGCGATACGAGCAGTACTTC. Amino acid sequence: CASSWGDRGRYEQYF.

This clone turned up a few times. The chain links TRBV7-6 to TRBJ2-7; TRBD2 matches 11 bases. Germline V gives CDR1 SGHVS, CDR2 FNYEAQ. This CDR3 is 15 amino acids long. The junction had 4 bases not matched to a gene; V was cut back by 5 bases and J by 1 base. For the CDR3, the DNA is TGTGCCAGCAGCGCGGGACTAGCGGTTTCCTACGAGCAGTACTTC. Residues: CASSAGLAVSYEQYF.

The V gene is TRBV2, the J gene TRBJ2-6; 12 positions match TRBD1. The CDR3 is 18 amino acids. With V trimmed by 6 bases and J by 4 bases, 10 bases remained unmatched. The germline gives CDR1 SNHLY, CDR2 FYNNEI. Here the CDR3 reads CASRYGDRGPSGANVLTF. CDR3 DNA sequence: TGTGCCAGCAGGTACGGGGACAGGGGGCCATCGGGGGCCAACGTCCTGACTTTC.

The J gene is TRBJ1-1, the V gene TRBV4-3; no clear D. This CDR3 has 14 residues. The V and J ends lost 0 bases and 9 bases respectively, with 14 bases between them. Germline CDR1 reads LGHNA; CDR2 reads YSLEER. CDR3: CASSQDLGTVQAFF. The CDR3 coding sequence is TGCGCCAGCAGCCAAGATTTAGGAACAGTGCAAGCTTTCTTT.

The rearrangement joins TRBV7-2 to TRBJ1-5, with D perhaps matching TRBD1 (6 bases). V lost 5 bases to trimming and J lost 0 bases, with 17 bases between them. The germline CDR1 and CDR2 sequences are SGHTA and FQGNSA. This CDR3 has 17 residues. The CDR3 protein is CASSLAGTPNSNQPQHF. In DNA form, the CDR3 reads TGTGCCAGCAGCCTCGCAGGGACACCTAATAGCAATCAGCCCCAGCATTTT.

This chain joins TRBV6-5 and TRBJ2-7, with D possibly TRBD1 on 5 matching bases. CDR1 MNHEY and CDR2 SVGAGI come from the germline V gene. The CDR3 has 14 residues. The germline V and J ends were trimmed by 6 bases and 5 bases, with 17 bases remaining between them. This CDR3 reads CASRREFDSDEQYF. Here the CDR3 DNA reads TGTGCCAGCAGAAGAGAGTTCGACAGCGACGAGCAGTACTTC.

There are a few counts of this clone. The chain uses TRBV4-3 and TRBJ2-2; the D is unclear. From germline, CDR1 is LGHNA and CDR2 YSLEER. The CDR3 has 11 amino acids. Trimming stripped 2 bases from V and 7 bases from J, with 2 bases between. DNA for the CDR3: TGCGCCAGCAGCCAACGCGGGGAGCTGTTTTTT. Protein sequence: CASSQRGELFF.

The chain is built from TRBV6-6 and TRBJ2-1, with TRBD1 identical over 8 bases. The CDR3 consists of 14 residues. V lost 5 bases and J lost 7; bases outside the gene matches: 7. CDR1 and CDR2 from the germline V gene are MNHNY and SVGAGI (reference sequence). The CDR3 sequence: CASSPRTGRNEQFF. As DNA, the CDR3 is TGTGCCAGCAGTCCCCGGACAGGGCGGAATGAGCAGTTCTTC.

This chain connects TRBV15 to TRBJ1-1, with TRBD1 as a possible D gene (6 bases). CDR1 and CDR2 (germline): LNHNV, YYDKDF (reference sequence). The CDR3 length is 12 residues. V was cut by 6 bases and J by 1 base, with 6 bases left in between. Here the CDR3 DNA reads TGTGCCACCAGGGACAGGAACACTGAAGCTTTCTTT. Residues: CATRDRNTEAFF.

The chain couples TRBV2 to TRBJ2-3, with 13 bases fitting TRBD2. V lost 7 bases, J lost 3 bases, and 10 bases stayed unmatched. The CDR3 is made up of 17 amino acids. Germline loops: CDR1 SNHLY, CDR2 FYNNEI. In nucleotides, the CDR3 is TGTGCCAGCATTAGGACTAGCGGGGGATCGGGAACAGATACGCAGTATTTT. Translated, it gives CASIRTSGGSGTDTQYF.

The chain uses TRBV28 and TRBJ1-1, with D perhaps matching TRBD1 (5 bases). CDR3 length equals 16 residues. In germline, CDR1 is MDHEN, CDR2 SYDVKM. Trimming took 3 bases from V and 1 from J, leaving 15 bases between them. CDR3 loop: CASSLTDSVPNTEAFF. CDR3 sequence (DNA): TGTGCCAGCAGTTTGACAGATTCCGTCCCGAACACTGAAGCTTTCTTT.

J is TRBJ1-1 and V is TRBV30; no definite D call. There are 13 residues in the CDR3. The germline V and J ends were trimmed by 4 bases and 1 base, with 10 bases remaining between them. Germline V CDR1 and CDR2: GTSNPN, SVGIG (reference sequence). The CDR3 sequence is CAWTPRENTEAFF. In DNA, the CDR3 is TGTGCCTGGACCCCGAGGGAGAACACTGAAGCTTTCTTT.

The genes are TRBV28 and TRBJ2-5, with 9 bases lining up with TRBD1. The CDR3 runs 17 residues. The germline gives CDR1 MDHEN, CDR2 SYDVKM. The V and J ends lost 7 bases and 2 bases, in that order; junction bases with no gene match: 14. CDR3 DNA: TGTGCCAGCACAGTCCGTGGGGACAGGGAGCGTCAAGAGACCCAGTACTTC. Its protein product is CASTVRGDRERQETQYF.

V usage is TRBV6-4 and J usage is TRBJ1-2; 9 nucleotides align to TRBD1. CDR1 is MRHNA, CDR2 SNTAGT, per germline. The CDR3 contains 13 residues. With V trimmed by 6 bases and J by 6 bases, 5 bases remained unmatched. The CDR3 here is CASRGDRENGYTF. The CDR3 DNA sequence: TGTGCCAGCAGAGGGGACAGGGAGAATGGCTACACCTTC.

The V gene is TRBV7-9, the J gene TRBJ2-1; 7 nucleotides match TRBD2. The CDR3 has 14 residues. Losses at the gene ends were 0 bases for V and 6 bases for J; bases not matched to a gene: 2. Germline assignment: CDR1 SEHNR and CDR2 FQNEAQ (reference sequence). In DNA form, the CDR3 reads TGTGCCAGCAGCTTAGCAGGCGGGGGCAATGAGCAGTTCTTC. Protein: CASSLAGGGNEQFF.

This sequence joins TRBV4-3 and TRBJ2-7; 7 nucleotides match TRBD2. There are 14 residues in the CDR3. After removal of 1 base from V and 0 bases from J, the junction contained 0 bases not matched to a gene. Germline V gene lookup returns CDR1 LGHNA and CDR2 YSLEER. This chain's CDR3 is CASSQGEGSYEQYF. In DNA form, the CDR3 reads TGCGCCAGCAGCCAAGGGGAGGGCTCCTACGAGCAGTACTTC.

On this clone: Within the sample, other DNA sequences also encode this same CDR3. The CDR3 DNA reads TGTGCCAGCAGCCTTGCCGGGACAGGGCATGACGAGCAGTACTTC. Protein product: CASSLAGTGHDEQYF. V and J are TRBV28 and TRBJ2-7; 9 positions match TRBD1. The CDR3 is 15 amino acids. Germline V lookup: CDR1 MDHEN, CDR2 SYDVKM. The V segment lost 6 bases and the J segment 5 bases; nucleotides outside the gene matches: 11.

The V call is TRBV28, the J call TRBJ1-2; D is ambiguous. The CDR3 has 16 residues. The V and J ends lost 3 bases and 0 bases respectively, with 14 bases between them. CDR1 is MDHEN and CDR2 is SYDVKM in the germline V gene. This CDR3 reads CASSFFIQSTNYGYTF. The DNA for the CDR3 is TGTGCCAGCAGTTTTTTTATCCAGTCGACTAACTATGGCTACACCTTC.

The V gene is TRBV5-1, the J gene TRBJ1-1; 8 bases line up with TRBD1. Germline assignment: CDR1 SGHRS and CDR2 YFSETQ. V dropped 2 bases and J dropped 0; count of bases not matched to a gene: 6. The CDR3 spans 16 residues. CDR3 nucleotide sequence: TGCGCCAGCAGCTTCCGGACAGGGTGGATGAACACTGAAGCTTTCTTT. Amino acid sequence: CASSFRTGWMNTEAFF.